The following is a TCR beta chain sequence with its context. The record originates from a study of PD-L1 blockade in urothelial cancer. Time point here: pretreatment peripheral blood. Germline V lookup: CDR1 SGHTA, CDR2 FQGNSA. This CDR3 contains 15 residues. Trimming shortened V by 7 bases and J by 1 base, and 16 bases separated the two germline ends. Some clones are missing from TCRdb's copy, which holds only in-frame ones; the method was immunoSEQ multiplex PCR. The repertoire holds tens of thousands of clones, with around 86% as singletons. The receptor was isolated from a man in his 60s with urothelial cancer. J is TRBJ1-1 and V is TRBV7-2; tentatively, D is TRBD1 (5 bases). Here the sequenced sample was PBMCs, taken around atezolizumab (anti-PD-L1) treatment. In DNA, the CDR3 is TGTGCCAGCATCAGGGCCAGACTAGAGAACACTGAAGCTTTCTTT. The encoded protein is CASIRARLENTEAFF.